The 2 T cell receptor beta chains presented below share a single source sample, sequenced in a study of T cells in Graves' hyperthyroidism and ophthalmopathy. The investigators amplified TCR beta CDR3 regions from RNA transcripts. Researchers ran a first-round RT-PCR on the TCR CDR3 using the HTBI primer set. In TCRdb, the multiplex PCR reads were re-called with MiXCR into one record per CDR3 protein. This table has about 380,000 distinct CDR3 sequences, roughly 13% appearing once. Sequencing input: blood. The receptor source for this set is a woman aged 55 to 70 with Graves' hyperthyroidism.

V usage is TRBV6-1 and J usage is TRBJ1-5; 9 bases line up with TRBD1. The CDR3 has 16 amino acids. Trimming took 7 bases from V and 0 from J; bases not matched to a gene: 7. The germline V gene encodes CDR1 MNHNS and CDR2 SASEGT. In DNA, the CDR3 is TGTGCCAGCACTCAAGGGACAGGGTATAGCAATCAGCCCCAGCATTTT. This translates into CASTQGTGYSNQPQHF.

This clonotype has at least ten counts. The J gene is TRBJ2-3, the V gene TRBV29-1; 9 bases are shared with TRBD2. The CDR3 totals 14 residues. The V and J ends lost 4 bases and 2 bases, in that order; junction bases with no gene match: 4. In germline, CDR1 is SQVTM, CDR2 ANQGSEA. CDR3 region: CSVVASGTTDTQYF. CDR3 nucleotides: TGCAGCGTTGTGGCTAGCGGGACCACAGATACGCAGTATTTT.